This section outlines one T cell receptor beta chain sequence together with its context. Its antigen is unknown. This entry is derived from a study of blood T cells in healthy people across ages. The study's findings and limits: From one million sequenced T cells, diversity estimates were lower bounds. There was a strong correlation between TCR beta diversity and naive T cell percentage.

Through a sample-barcoded 5' primer and a J-beta primer mix, a second PCR was run for about 6 to 11 cycles. Unique molecular identifiers of 12 random nucleotides labeled each cDNA. MiXCR, applied by TCRdb to the 5' RACE reads, yields one record per CDR3 protein. The table includes just over 800,000 distinct CDR3 sequences, approximately 65% detected once. With 0 bases removed from V and 9 bases from J, the gap between germline ends came to 12 bases. In germline, CDR1 is SGHTA, CDR2 FQGNSA. The CDR3 spans 14 residues. The chain employs TRBV7-2 and TRBJ2-1; tentative D call: TRBD2 (7 bases). Sequenced sample: blood. This clonotype was sampled from a man aged 25 to 40 in good health. The CDR3 loop reads CASSLAGGPREQFF. CDR3 coding DNA: TGTGCCAGCAGCTTAGCGGGGGGGCCTCGTGAGCAGTTCTTC.